Below, one TCR beta chain is given with its context. Its recognized antigen is unknown. No much larger clonotype is one base removed from it; base qualities were not supplied. The CDR3 regions of human TCRbeta chains were analyzed by immunosequencing. Per the source publication's procedure: TCRs in the repertoires were matched against a reference library of SARS-CoV-2-specific TCRs that had been generated with the MIRA antigen-specificity platform. Breadth was defined as the fraction of unique TCRs that were SARS-CoV-2-associated. Depth was defined as the fraction of total T cells that were SARS-CoV-2-associated. Using the MIRA data, each spike-specific TCR was assigned both to the spike region to which the TCR was reactive and to a CD4 or CD8 class. Log10-transformed breadth and depth values were compared by one-way ANOVA with Sidak's multiple comparisons tests. Imported from immuneACCESS, the table was reduced by TCRdb to in-frame sequences with V and J called. These copies leave out some clones; in studies compared against another copy, an unresolved V gene accounts for under half, and the cause of the remainder is not known. V, J and clone size are those of that table, while D and trimming were read from the DNA. In all, the sample holds some 150,000 clones, and 70% to 90% of those were seen once. The ten biggest clones cover 2.5% to 3.5% of the sample.

According to the study, the label for this sample's time point signals: about 28 days (+/-7) after the second vaccine dose. AZD1222 recipients whose second dose came at about 4 weeks and those whose second dose came at about 12 weeks were combined into one group, since spike-specific TCR depth and breadth did not differ between the two schedules. Vaccinee samples were obtained from the UK trials COV001 and COV002, which included a single-blind randomized controlled phase 2/3 trial of AZD1222 (ChAdOx1 nCoV-19) in healthy adults. Trial participant PBMC samples were collected at day 0 and day 28 after the second dose for TCRbeta chain sequencing. The germline V and J ends show losses of 7 bases and 6 bases respectively, and no gene match explains 8 bases of the junction. Reading from cysteine to phenylalanine, the CDR3 counts 14 amino acids. Only the CDR3 part of the read is kept: 42 bases, read in frame from the first base.

The data originate from a study of T cell responses to AZD1222 COVID-19 vaccine (TCRdb year 2021). Broadly, across the study: A total of 230 to 250 trial participants underwent TCR sequencing, of whom 207 had received two doses of AZD1222 and around 26 had received two doses of the MenACWY control vaccine. Trial participants were enrolled by age into 18-55, 56-69 and 70-plus year subgroups, with approximately 150, 28 and 58 TCR-sequenced participants respectively.

Broad study findings and their caveats: Spike-specific TCR breadth and depth rose significantly after two AZD1222 doses compared with day 0 and with MenACWY recipients. Most participants were white British and females outnumbered males, and the authors suggested that clonal diversity may have been underestimated. The vaccine-associated CD4 TCRs covered the entire spike protein, and the dominant responses fell in regions 160-218 and 743-854. Conclusions about previously exposed vaccinees are limited because only a handful of AZD1222 recipients were SARS-CoV-2 seropositive at baseline. No day 14 peak-response samples were available, so repertoires were characterized only after the peak T cell response. Nearly half of unique spike-specific TCRs reportedly recognized epitopes outside regions mutated in the B.1.351 and B.1.1.7 variants. The 56-69-year group was small, and its depth increase did not reach significance, likely because of low power.

The chain joins TRBV23-1 to TRBJ1-1; 10 junctional bases match TRBD1. TRBV23-1 belongs to the ORF category, with a function that is uncertain. The sequence came from an adult who received the AZD1222 COVID-19 vaccine. This sample comprised peripheral blood, obtained 28 days after the second AZD1222 dose. The CDR3 here reads CASKRGQGFAEAFF. The DNA reads TGCGCCAGCAAGAGGGGACAGGGGTTCGCTGAAGCTTTCTTT.